This T cell receptor beta chain originates from a study of blood T cells in healthy people across ages. It was with a sample-barcoded 5' primer and a J-beta primer mix that a second PCR of roughly 6 to 12 cycles was run. TCRdb re-analysed the 5' RACE reads in MiXCR, keeping a single row per CDR3 protein. The table records fewer than 600,000 distinct CDR3 sequences, around 27% of them present only once. Trimming stripped 6 bases from V and 6 bases from J, with 11 bases between. This CDR3 has 12 residues. These data were also filed under a second study, of T cells of mothers and their children. This second report adds: Whatever RNA was extracted went entirely into cDNA synthesis, at about 1.5 ug per 15 ul.

Sequencing was performed on blood. The chain carries TRBV12-3 or TRBV12-4 and TRBJ1-1, with no clear D. The receptor was derived from a boy between 2 and 10 years old in good health. DNA of the CDR3: TGTGCCAGCAGCCTGGTCCCCTCTGAAGCTTTCTTT. This encodes CASSLVPSEAFF.